A selection of T cell receptor beta chains follows, all from one sample in a study of T cells expressing NK-cell markers. TCRdb reprocessed the 5' RACE reads, keeping one entry per CDR3 protein, no DNA. This repertoire includes around 100,000 distinct CDR3 sequences. Source material: blood T cells: a sorted CD56 or NKG2C T cell subset, CD4+ or CD8+ T cells, or bulk PBMC T cells (not recorded which). The receptors were sampled from a woman aged 18 to 75 in good health. Each CDR3 is given with its conserved first and last residue.

v_gene,j_gene,CDR3aa
TRBV7-9,TRBJ2-1,CASSTRWGEQFF
TRBV20-1,TRBJ1-4,CSARGYPPESTNEKLFF
TRBV9,TRBJ1-5,CASSVGGRIGQPQHF
TRBV20-1,TRBJ1-6,CSASDRENSPLHF
TRBV2,TRBJ1-1,CASSGEGDRTEAFF
TRBV24-1,TRBJ2-3,CATSDPARDSTDTQYF
TRBV6-1,TRBJ2-1,CASKPGGYYNEQFF
TRBV20-1,TRBJ2-2,CSAREEGFNTGELFF
TRBV15,TRBJ2-2,CATKVTEVQSDHTGELFF
TRBV7-3,TRBJ2-2,CASSPRTSGRDPNTGELFF
TRBV4-2,TRBJ2-5,CASSPRVAGEETQYF
TRBV5-6,TRBJ2-7,CASSRASVYEQYF
TRBV4-1,TRBJ2-1,CASSQAGYGEQFF
TRBV29-1,TRBJ2-7,CSVEEGGLASSHPYEQYF
TRBV6-1,TRBJ2-7,CASSTLAGAPYEQYF
TRBV24-1,TRBJ2-1,CATSALDRPHEQFF
TRBV13,TRBJ1-6,CASSLSSPAYNSPLHF
TRBV5-1,TRBJ1-2,CASSFSGGDGYTF
TRBV20-1,TRBJ2-7,CSAYKPLAGADEQYF
TRBV3-1,TRBJ2-2,CASSQETSGGAGELFF
TRBV5-5,TRBJ2-7,CASSAHDSYEQYF
TRBV4-2,TRBJ2-5,CASSQSETQYF
TRBV29-1,TRBJ2-7,CSVKKDAPYGEQYF
TRBV4-2,TRBJ1-1,CASSQDGRGGEAFF
TRBV12-3/TRBV12-4,TRBJ2-1,CASTLVGGWNNEQFF
TRBV5-1,TRBJ1-1,CASSFGTTEAFF
TRBV4-3,TRBJ2-4,CASSQDRGTSGKNIQYF
TRBV29-1,TRBJ2-1,CSVESRGPSSYNEQFF
TRBV29-1,TRBJ2-3,CSVESGRRGERTDTQYF
TRBV6-2/TRBV6-3,TRBJ2-5,CASSSTDTVVGTQYF
TRBV15,TRBJ2-1,CATSVGLQQQFF
TRBV12-3/TRBV12-4,TRBJ1-1,CASSLGGAPAEAFF
TRBV13,TRBJ1-2,CASSLPSEGYGYTF
TRBV5-1,TRBJ2-1,CASSSGTSGGATPYNEQFF
TRBV13,TRBJ2-1,CASSTSGAYNEQFF
TRBV5-6,TRBJ1-1,CASSLELNTEAFF
TRBV12-5,TRBJ2-1,CASGLGLATHNEQFF
TRBV7-9,TRBJ2-5,CASSTRLGFQETQYF
TRBV15,TRBJ2-3,CATSRDLGAGDTQYF
TRBV7-2,TRBJ1-6,CASSLGPAALHF
TRBV19,TRBJ2-7,CASSMRQRDEQYF
TRBV28,TRBJ2-7,CASSLSRYTYEQYF
TRBV7-9,TRBJ2-1,CASSLTGTGGFF
TRBV15,TRBJ1-5,CATSRDSYSNQPQHF
TRBV20-1,TRBJ2-7,CSARGSSYEQYF
TRBV7-8,TRBJ2-1,CASSLANGGASYNEQFF
TRBV18,TRBJ2-2,CASSLRPGQGIAGELFF
TRBV6-5,TRBJ2-1,CASSYSAGLRVHEQFF
TRBV12-3/TRBV12-4,TRBJ2-7,CASSPQSSYEQYF
TRBV4-2,TRBJ2-7,CASSQAGPYEQYF
TRBV11-2,TRBJ2-2,CASSQVLRQGNTGELFF
TRBV27,TRBJ2-6,CASSLTGANVLTF